Shown below are 30 T cell receptor beta chains from a single sample sequenced in a study of CD8+ T cells in alopecia areata. This sample's treatment: oral pan-JAK inhibitor, 5-10 mg twice daily. Following extraction, RNA underwent reverse transcription to cDNA, which served as the sequencing template. TCRdb keeps only in-frame clones here, not all; method: immunoSEQ multiplex PCR. The data hold 150,000 to 200,000 clones, with roughly 63% observed a single time. The sequencing used CD4+ T cells sorted from blood, collected at approximately week 56, from a patient treated with tofacitinib. All receptors derive from a human donor with alopecia areata.

This clone has more than one count but fewer than ten. The CDR3 region has the DNA TGCAGCGTTGGGACCCCTCCAAGGGGACCCCTTGGCTACACCTTC. Encoded protein: CSVGTPPRGPLGYTF. The genes are TRBV29-1 and TRBJ1-2; weak D call: TRBD1 (5 bases). The CDR3 is 15 residues long. Germline lookup yields CDR1 SQVTM and CDR2 ANQGSEA. Trimming cost V 4 bases and J 7 bases, with 22 bases left between them.

The chain employs TRBV6-5 and TRBJ2-5; TRBD1 matches at 9 bases. CDR1 and CDR2 from the germline V gene are MNHEY and SVGAGI. V lost 0 bases and J lost 4; bases outside the gene matches: 6. This CDR3 contains 16 residues. For the CDR3, the DNA is TGTGCCAGCAGTTACTCGGGGACAGGGAGGGGAGAGACCCAGTACTTC. This encodes CASSYSGTGRGETQYF.

V and J are TRBV29-1 and TRBJ2-6, with D possibly called TRBD1 or TRBD2 (5 bases each). Germline loops: CDR1 SQVTM, CDR2 ANQGSEA. V gave up 0 bases and J gave up 0 bases, with 24 bases separating them. The CDR3 totals 21 residues. The CDR3 region has the DNA TGCAGCGTTGAAGACTCGCTACGGTATCAGGGACCCAACTCTGGGGCCAACGTCCTGACTTTC. Protein: CSVEDSLRYQGPNSGANVLTF.

This chain connects TRBV5-1 to TRBJ2-3; possible D gene TRBD2, 6 bases. Per germline, CDR1 SGHRS and CDR2 YFSETQ. Trimming stripped 2 bases from V and 4 bases from J, with 14 bases between. The CDR3 is made up of 15 amino acids. CDR3 sequence reads: CASSLSGGGSDTQYF. The CDR3 region has the DNA TGCGCCAGCAGCTTATCCGGGGGAGGATCAGATACGCAGTATTTT.

The V gene is TRBV6-4, the J gene TRBJ1-1; D gene ambiguous. The CDR3 length is 14 residues. Germline V gene sequence: CDR1 MRHNA, CDR2 SNTAGT. V was pared by 3 bases and J by 3 bases, with 11 bases between. CDR3 loop: CASSELGRDTEAFF. CDR3 sequence (DNA): TGTGCCAGCAGTGAACTGGGGAGAGACACTGAAGCTTTCTTT.

The chain combines TRBV15 with TRBJ1-2; maybe TRBD1 (5 bases). The germline gives CDR1 LNHNV, CDR2 YYDKDF (reference sequence). The CDR3 covers 14 residues. Trimming took 1 base from V and 13 from J, leaving 19 bases between them. CDR3 loop: CATSRVRTLQGPTF. The DNA for the CDR3 is TGTGCCACCAGCAGAGTTAGGACATTACAAGGTCCCACCTTC.

A word on this clone: At the DNA level, this CDR3 is encoded by other sequences in the same sample as well. The V and J genes are TRBV30 and TRBJ2-5, with 8 bases fitting TRBD2. Germline values: CDR1 GTSNPN, CDR2 SVGIG (reference sequence). The CDR3 covers 13 residues. With V trimmed by 3 bases and J by 5 bases, 5 bases remained unmatched. The CDR3 loop is CAWSVRGAETQYF. The DNA for the CDR3 is TGTGCCTGGAGCGTGCGGGGGGCCGAGACCCAGTACTTC.

V usage is TRBV5-1 and J usage is TRBJ1-1; 7 bases are shared with TRBD1. The CDR3 length is 15 residues. Germline V gene sequence: CDR1 SGHRS, CDR2 YFSETQ. V lost 3 bases, J lost 1 base, and 6 bases stayed unmatched. CDR3 DNA sequence: TGCGCCAGCAGCTCCACGGGGGACAGGAACACTGAAGCTTTCTTT. This gives the protein CASSSTGDRNTEAFF.

This clone was observed a handful of times. This chain uses TRBV29-1 with TRBJ1-1; 7 bases align to TRBD1. The CDR3 is 13 residues long. The V segment lost 6 bases and the J segment 5 bases; nucleotides outside the gene matches: 9. From germline, CDR1 is SQVTM and CDR2 ANQGSEA. The DNA of the CDR3 is TGCAGCGTCTCAAGACAGGGTTTGACTGAAGCTTTCTTT. Protein sequence: CSVSRQGLTEAFF.

This CDR3 is CATSRDRLDTIYF. CDR3 DNA sequence: TGTGCCACCAGCAGAGATCGATTGGACACCATATATTTT. The J gene is TRBJ1-3, the V gene TRBV15, with D unresolved. The CDR3 runs 13 residues. Germline values: CDR1 LNHNV, CDR2 YYDKDF (reference sequence). V was clipped by 0 bases and J by 8 bases, with 8 bases between them.

This chain links TRBV27 with TRBJ2-4, with D possibly matching TRBD1 (5 bases). CDR3 length: 16 amino acids. Trimming cost V 4 bases and J 1 base, with 14 bases left between them. CDR1 and CDR2 from the germline V gene are MNHEY and SMNVEV (reference sequence). Here the CDR3 DNA reads TGTGCCAGCAGTTCCTCAGGGTCTTATGCCAAAAACATTCAGTACTTC. Protein product: CASSSSGSYAKNIQYF.

CDR3 residues: CASRRGANTEAFF. Written as DNA, the CDR3 is TGCGCCAGCAGGCGGGGTGCGAACACTGAAGCTTTCTTT. The V and J genes are TRBV4-1 and TRBJ1-1; D is undetermined. Germline V CDR1 and CDR2: MGHRA, YSYEKL. V lost 6 bases, J lost 1 base, and 9 bases lay in between. The CDR3 contains 13 residues.

This clone was detected only a few times. The chain employs TRBV19 and TRBJ1-5; D perhaps matches TRBD1 (6 bases). The germline gives CDR1 LNHDA, CDR2 SQIVND (reference sequence). Trimming removed 7 bases at V and 5 bases at J, with 24 bases between. The CDR3 totals 17 residues. CDR3 region: CASINRGAALSHQPQHF. CDR3 nucleotides: TGTGCCAGTATTAATAGGGGGGCAGCTTTAAGTCATCAGCCCCAGCATTTT.

The V and J genes are TRBV9 and TRBJ2-5; 8 bases are shared with TRBD2. CDR3 length: 15 residues. Germline V gene lookup returns CDR1 SGDLS and CDR2 YYNGEE. Trimming cost V 4 bases and J 5 bases; bases outside gene matches: 10. The CDR3 region has the DNA TGTGCCAGCAGCTTTCGGGGGGGTGATTTGGAGACCCAGTACTTC. It encodes CASSFRGGDLETQYF.

The chain carries TRBV6-5 and TRBJ1-5; D remains ambiguous. The CDR3 has 15 residues. The V and J ends lost 3 bases and 1 base respectively, with 10 bases between them. CDR1 is MNHEY and CDR2 is SVGAGI in the germline V gene. As DNA, the CDR3 is TGTGCCAGCAGTTATTCAGTGTTGAGCAATCAGCCCCAGCATTTT. Its protein product is CASSYSVLSNQPQHF.

This clone was seen a handful of times. The chain links TRBV29-1 to TRBJ2-1; TRBD1 agrees at 9 bases. The CDR3 extends over 14 amino acids. V lost 5 bases to trimming and J lost 4 bases; unmatched junction nucleotides: 6. From germline, CDR1 is SQVTM and CDR2 ANQGSEA. CDR3 loop: CSVTGTGFYNEQFF. CDR3 sequence (DNA): TGCAGCGTTACCGGGACAGGGTTTTACAATGAGCAGTTCTTC.

This clone has only a few counts. The chain carries TRBV28 and TRBJ2-1; the D is unclear. Germline V gene sequence: CDR1 MDHEN, CDR2 SYDVKM. V lost 7 bases to trimming and J lost 10 bases, with 14 bases between them. CDR3 length equals 12 residues. The CDR3 DNA sequence: TGTGCCAGCACAAAACATCTAGGGGAGCAGTTCTTC. Protein sequence: CASTKHLGEQFF. The entire variable domain, with the rest obtained from reference TRBV28 and TRBJ2-1, is as follows: DVKVTQSSRYLVKRTGEKVFLECVQDMDHENMFWYRQDPGLGLRLIYFSYDVKMKEKGDIPEGYSVSREKKERFSLILESASTNQTSMYLCASTKHLGEQFFGPGTRLTVL.

This clone was counted a few times. The sample has other DNA sequences that encode this CDR3 too. The chain recombines TRBV30 with TRBJ2-5; D remains unclear. Germline V gives CDR1 GTSNPN, CDR2 SVGIG (reference sequence). The ends were cut back, 2 bases at V and 2 bases at J, with 3 bases in the middle. This CDR3 spans 11 amino acids. CDR3 protein: CAWSRQETQYF. The CDR3 DNA sequence: TGTGCCTGGAGTCGACAAGAGACCCAGTACTTC.

This chain joins TRBV11-2 and TRBJ1-2; unclear D gene. The germline V gene encodes CDR1 SGHAT and CDR2 FQNNGV. V gave up 5 bases and J gave up 5 bases, with 12 bases separating them. The CDR3 runs to 13 residues. Here the CDR3 DNA reads TGTGCCAGCAGCACGACCCCGGATTATGGCTACACCTTC. As protein: CASSTTPDYGYTF.

This clone was recorded a few times. The rearrangement uses TRBV30 and TRBJ1-1; unclear D gene. Per germline, CDR1 GTSNPN and CDR2 SVGIG (reference sequence). The CDR3 has 10 amino acids. V lost 5 bases and J 5 bases, leaving 6 bases between the germline ends. In nucleotides, the CDR3 is TGTGCCTGGGAAAGGACTGAAGCTTTCTTT. Its protein is CAWERTEAFF. Full variable domain (missing parts from reference TRBV30 and TRBJ1-1): SQTIHQWPATLVQPVGSPLSLECTVEGTSNPNLYWYRQAAGRGLQLLFYSVGIGQISSEVPQNLSASRPQDRQFILSSKKLLLSDSGFYLCAWERTEAFFGQGTRLTVV.

This clone was recorded at least ten times. This chain links TRBV28 with TRBJ2-4, with D possibly being TRBD1 (5 bases). Germline CDR1 and CDR2: MDHEN and SYDVKM. There are 13 residues in the CDR3. The V end lost 3 bases, the J end lost 9 bases, and 12 bases lay between the germline ends. CDR3 sequence reads: CASSLSQGVIQYF. DNA of the CDR3: TGTGCCAGCAGTTTGTCCCAGGGTGTCATTCAGTACTTC.

This clone came up a few times. J is TRBJ1-1 and V is TRBV30, with 7 bases matching TRBD1. J gave up 3 bases and V 1 base, and 8 bases lay outside the gene matches. The CDR3 has 15 residues. Germline V gene lookup returns CDR1 GTSNPN and CDR2 SVGIG (reference sequence). CDR3 sequence reads: CAWSAADRVYTEAFF. The CDR3 region has the DNA TGTGCCTGGAGTGCCGCCGACAGGGTGTACACTGAAGCTTTCTTT. Combining the CDR3 with reference TRBV30 and TRBJ1-1 gives the whole variable domain SQTIHQWPATLVQPVGSPLSLECTVEGTSNPNLYWYRQAAGRGLQLLFYSVGIGQISSEVPQNLSASRPQDRQFILSSKKLLLSDSGFYLCAWSAADRVYTEAFFGQGTRLTVV.

This clone appeared a single time. This sequence joins TRBV2 and TRBJ1-1; 7 bases line up with TRBD1. J lost 3 bases, V lost 4 bases, and 5 bases had no gene match. The germline V gene has CDR1 SNHLY and CDR2 FYNNEI. The CDR3 extends over 14 amino acids. CDR3 nucleotides: TGTGCCAGCAGTGCGACAGGGAGTCACACTGAAGCTTTCTTT. Protein product: CASSATGSHTEAFF.

Only a few counts were recorded for this clone. The chain couples TRBV30 to TRBJ1-1; D is unclear. The germline V gene has CDR1 GTSNPN and CDR2 SVGIG (reference sequence). The V and J ends lost 2 bases and 0 bases respectively, with 4 bases between them. This CDR3 has 12 amino acids. CDR3 protein: CAWSTLNTEAFF. The CDR3, as DNA: TGTGCCTGGAGTACCTTGAACACTGAAGCTTTCTTT.

This clone was seen only a few times. The V call is TRBV30, the J call TRBJ2-2; the D is unclear. The CDR3 totals 13 residues. V lost 3 bases and J lost 8, with 13 bases in between. The germline V gene has CDR1 GTSNPN and CDR2 SVGIG (reference sequence). CDR3 coding DNA: TGTGCCTGGAGGATGACCCAGGTTGGGGAGCTGTTTTTT. This gives the protein CAWRMTQVGELFF.

This clone was seen more than once but under ten times. The chain links TRBV6-6 to TRBJ1-1, with a possible D match to TRBD1 (6 bases). The CDR3 has 15 residues. Trimming removed 5 bases from V and 1 base from J, with 14 bases in between. Germline V gives CDR1 MNHNY, CDR2 SVGAGI (reference sequence). The CDR3 bases are TGTGCCAGCAGTCCTACAGGGTCCAAGAACACTGAAGCTTTCTTT. This encodes CASSPTGSKNTEAFF.

This clone has just a few counts. The chain's CDR3 is CASSRDRGGAGELFF. For the CDR3, the DNA is TGTGCCAGTAGCCGGGACAGGGGTGGTGCCGGGGAGCTGTTTTTT. The chain combines TRBV30 with TRBJ2-2; TRBD1 matches at 10 bases. V was pared by 8 bases and J by 6 bases, with 12 bases of the junction left unmatched. There are 15 residues in the CDR3. Germline assignment: CDR1 GTSNPN and CDR2 SVGIG (reference sequence).

V usage is TRBV6-1 and J usage is TRBJ2-3; no clear D gene. The CDR3 runs 11 residues. With 3 bases removed from V and 8 bases from J, the gap between germline ends came to 6 bases. Germline CDR1 and CDR2: MNHNS and SASEGT. CDR3 in amino acids: CASSDPITQYF. CDR3 coding DNA: TGTGCCAGCAGTGATCCGATTACGCAGTATTTT.

V is TRBV29-1 and J is TRBJ2-3; D tentatively reads TRBD1 or TRBD2 (5 bases each). There are 15 residues in the CDR3. Between the trimmed V and J ends, which lost 3 bases and 2 bases, there was a span of 15 bases. CDR1 and CDR2 (germline): SQVTM, ANQGSEA. The CDR3 here is CSVDLTGTPTDTQYF. The CDR3 nucleotides read TGCAGCGTTGACTTAACCGGGACGCCCACAGATACGCAGTATTTT.

There are a few counts of this clone. J is TRBJ2-1 and V is TRBV7-9, with 9 bases matching TRBD1. CDR1 and CDR2 from the germline V gene are SEHNR and FQNEAQ (reference sequence). V lost 1 base to trimming and J lost 5 bases; unmatched junction nucleotides: 9. The CDR3 totals 17 residues. The DNA of the CDR3 is TGTGCCAGCAGCTTAGGGGTGGGACAGGGACCTAACAATGAGCAGTTCTTC. It yields the protein CASSLGVGQGPNNEQFF.